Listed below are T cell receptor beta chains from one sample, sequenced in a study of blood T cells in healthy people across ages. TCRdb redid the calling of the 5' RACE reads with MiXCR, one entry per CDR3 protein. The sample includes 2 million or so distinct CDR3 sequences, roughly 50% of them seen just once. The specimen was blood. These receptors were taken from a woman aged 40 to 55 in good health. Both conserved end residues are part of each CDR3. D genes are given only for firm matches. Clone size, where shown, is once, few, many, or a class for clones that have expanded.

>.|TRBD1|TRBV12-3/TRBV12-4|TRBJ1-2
CASRATGDYTF
TGTGCCAGCAGGGCGACAGGGGACTACACCTTC
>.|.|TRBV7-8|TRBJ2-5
CASSVPSEETQYF
TGTGCCAGCAGCGTTCCTAGCGAAGAGACCCAGTACTTC
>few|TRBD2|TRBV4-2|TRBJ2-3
CASSLSASPTSGGALTDTQYF
TGTGCCAGCAGCCTCTCTGCCTCCCCAACTAGCGGGGGGGCTTTGACAGATACGCAGTATTTT
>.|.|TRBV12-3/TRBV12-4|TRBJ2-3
CASSKRVAGGTDTQYF
TGTGCCAGCAGTAAACGGGTGGCGGGTGGAACAGATACGCAGTATTTT
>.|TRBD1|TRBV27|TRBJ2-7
CASSDAQGVGEQYF
TGTGCCAGCAGTGACGCACAGGGGGTAGGGGAGCAGTACTTC
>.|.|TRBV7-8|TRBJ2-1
CASHAQGTTYNEQFF
TGTGCCAGCCATGCCCAGGGCACTACCTACAATGAGCAGTTCTTC
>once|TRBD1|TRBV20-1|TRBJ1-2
CSARDGPRDRAYGYTF
TGCAGTGCTAGAGATGGACCCCGGGACAGGGCCTATGGCTACACCTTC
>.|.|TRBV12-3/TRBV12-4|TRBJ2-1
CASSPDRQTNEQFF
TGTGCCAGCAGTCCCGATCGACAGACCAATGAGCAGTTCTTC
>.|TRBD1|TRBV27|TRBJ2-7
CASQTGSYGQYF
TGTGCCAGCCAGACAGGGAGCTACGGGCAGTACTTC
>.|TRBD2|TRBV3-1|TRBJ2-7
CASSGVSGVGEQYF
TGTGCCAGCAGCGGAGTTAGCGGGGTAGGCGAGCAGTACTTC
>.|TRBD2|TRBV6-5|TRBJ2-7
CASSPSGGMNNEQYF
TGTGCCAGCAGCCCTAGCGGGGGGATGAACAATGAGCAGTACTTC
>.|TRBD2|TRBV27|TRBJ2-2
CASSFSSGEFTGELFF
TGTGCCAGCAGTTTTTCTAGCGGGGAGTTCACCGGGGAGCTGTTTTTT
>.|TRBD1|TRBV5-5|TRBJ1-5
CASSRGQDSNQPQHF
TGTGCCAGCAGCCGGGGACAGGATAGCAATCAGCCCCAGCATTTT
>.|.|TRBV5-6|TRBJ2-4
CASSLGPGSMGKNIQYF
TGTGCCAGCAGCTTGGGGCCAGGATCTATGGGCAAAAACATTCAGTACTTC
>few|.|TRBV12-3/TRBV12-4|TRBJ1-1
CASRLSMSTEAFF
TGTGCCAGCAGACTGTCGATGAGCACTGAAGCTTTCTTT
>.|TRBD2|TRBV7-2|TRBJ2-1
CASSPGLAGRGEQFF
TGTGCCAGCAGCCCGGGACTAGCGGGACGCGGGGAGCAGTTCTTC
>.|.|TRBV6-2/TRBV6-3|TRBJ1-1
CASSYYFGGRGNTEAFF
TGTGCCAGCAGTTATTACTTCGGGGGAAGGGGAAACACTGAAGCTTTCTTT
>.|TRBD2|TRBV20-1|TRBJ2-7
CSAGFKRGHSYEQYF
TGCAGTGCTGGCTTTAAGCGGGGGCACTCCTACGAGCAGTACTTC
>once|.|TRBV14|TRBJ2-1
CASSHQDYRVNEQFF
TGTGCCAGCAGCCACCAGGATTATAGGGTGAATGAGCAGTTCTTC
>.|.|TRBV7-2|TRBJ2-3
CASSLNPISTDTQYF
TGTGCCAGCAGCTTAAATCCGATTAGCACAGATACGCAGTATTTT
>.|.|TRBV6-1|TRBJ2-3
CASGGRDTDTQYF
TGTGCCAGCGGGGGGCGAGACACAGATACGCAGTATTTT
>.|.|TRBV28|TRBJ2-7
CASTSAGPYEQYF
TGTGCCAGCACCTCGGCGGGCCCCTACGAGCAGTACTTC
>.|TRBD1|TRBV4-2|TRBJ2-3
CASSQGPDRVTQYF
TGTGCCAGCAGCCAAGGGCCGGACAGGGTGACGCAGTATTTT
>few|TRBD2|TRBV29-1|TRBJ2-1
CSVGFTSGYNEQFF
TGCAGCGTGGGATTCACTAGCGGTTACAATGAGCAGTTCTTC
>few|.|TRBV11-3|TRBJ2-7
CASSALGGYEQYF
TGTGCCAGCAGCGCTCTTGGGGGGTACGAGCAGTACTTC
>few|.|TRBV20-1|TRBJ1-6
CSAREGLLGDSPLHF
TGCAGTGCTAGAGAGGGCCTTCTAGGCGATTCACCCCTCCACTTT
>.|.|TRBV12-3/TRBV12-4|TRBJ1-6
CASSVTGSYNSPLHF
TGTGCCAGCAGCGTGACAGGATCCTATAATTCACCCCTCCACTTT
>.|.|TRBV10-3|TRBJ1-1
CAISDPTGSNTEAFF
TGTGCCATCAGTGACCCTACAGGATCGAACACTGAAGCTTTCTTT
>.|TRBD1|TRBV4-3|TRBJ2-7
CASSLSLGDRGVQYF
TGCGCCAGCAGCCTGTCGTTAGGGGACAGGGGGGTCCAGTACTTC
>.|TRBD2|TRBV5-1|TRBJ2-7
CTSSLVSSGGPGNEQYF
TGCACCAGCAGCTTGGTCTCTAGCGGGGGGCCAGGCAATGAGCAGTACTTC
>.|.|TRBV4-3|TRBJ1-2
CASSQGAKSYGYTF
TGCGCCAGCAGCCAAGGGGCCAAGAGCTATGGCTACACCTTC
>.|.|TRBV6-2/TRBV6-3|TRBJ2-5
CASQPRTPQETQYF
TGTGCCAGCCAACCCCGGACACCCCAAGAGACCCAGTACTTC
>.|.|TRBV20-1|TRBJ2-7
CSALQGRGYEQYF
TGCAGTGCTCTCCAGGGGAGGGGCTACGAGCAGTACTTC
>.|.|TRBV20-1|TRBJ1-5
CSAIGSPDQPQHF
TGCAGTGCTATAGGGAGCCCAGATCAGCCCCAGCATTTT
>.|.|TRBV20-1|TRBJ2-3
CSASYSQKNTQYF
TGCAGTGCTAGCTACAGCCAGAAGAATACGCAGTATTTT
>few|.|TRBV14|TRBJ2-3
CASSPRLGYSTDTQYF
TGTGCCAGCAGCCCAAGACTAGGCTACAGCACAGATACGCAGTATTTT
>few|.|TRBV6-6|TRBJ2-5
CASSYVTTGQETQYF
TGTGCCAGCAGTTACGTCACGACGGGCCAAGAGACCCAGTACTTC
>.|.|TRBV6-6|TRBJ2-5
CASHQRREETQYF
TGTGCCAGTCACCAACGGAGGGAAGAGACCCAGTACTTC
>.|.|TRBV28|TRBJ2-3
CASSFSHGWGRTDTQYF
TGTGCCAGCAGTTTTTCCCATGGATGGGGGCGGACAGATACGCAGTATTTT
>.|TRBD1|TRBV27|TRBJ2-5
CASSSLTGAPPYQETQYF
TGTGCCAGCAGTTCCTTGACAGGGGCCCCCCCGTACCAAGAGACCCAGTACTTC
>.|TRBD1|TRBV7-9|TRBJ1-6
CASSVGQGKPLHF
TGTGCCAGCAGCGTCGGACAGGGGAAACCCCTCCACTTT
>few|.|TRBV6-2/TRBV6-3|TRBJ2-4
CASSYALGHQYF
TGTGCCAGCAGCTACGCCCTGGGACACCAGTACTTC
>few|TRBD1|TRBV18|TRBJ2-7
CASSPAVGQGPYEQYF
TGTGCCAGCTCACCAGCCGTGGGACAGGGCCCCTACGAGCAGTACTTC
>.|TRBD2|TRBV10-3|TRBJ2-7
CAISPAGGLYEQYF
TGTGCCATCAGTCCAGCGGGGGGGCTCTACGAGCAGTACTTC
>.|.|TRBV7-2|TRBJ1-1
CASSLAPSRIEAFF
TGTGCCAGCAGCTTAGCTCCATCGCGGATTGAAGCTTTCTTT
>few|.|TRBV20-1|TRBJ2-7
CSAREGSDYEQYF
TGCAGTGCTAGAGAGGGTAGCGACTACGAGCAGTACTTC
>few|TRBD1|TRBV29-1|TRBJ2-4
CSAGTGEDIQYF
TGCAGCGCTGGGACAGGGGAGGACATTCAGTACTTC
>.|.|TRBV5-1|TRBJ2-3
CASSVGDISTDTQYF
TGCGCCAGCAGCGTGGGGGACATCAGCACAGATACGCAGTATTTT
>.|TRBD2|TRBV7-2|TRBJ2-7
CASSPQGQRGHYEQYF
TGTGCCAGCAGCCCCCAGGGCCAGCGGGGGCACTACGAGCAGTACTTC
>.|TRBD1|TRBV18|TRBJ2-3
CASSPGQGNSRTDTQYF
TGTGCCAGCTCACCGGGACAGGGGAACTCCCGCACAGATACGCAGTATTTT
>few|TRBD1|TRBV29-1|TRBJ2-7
CSAGTASAEQYF
TGCAGCGCAGGGACAGCCTCTGCCGAGCAGTACTTC
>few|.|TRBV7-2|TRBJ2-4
CASSSYEAVGKNIQYF
TGTGCCAGCAGCTCTTATGAGGCGGTCGGCAAAAACATTCAGTACTTC
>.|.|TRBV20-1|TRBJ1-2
CSARTASSYTF
TGCAGTGCTAGAACGGCCTCTAGCTACACCTTC
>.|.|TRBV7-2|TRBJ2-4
CASSSLPGNIQYF
TGTGCCAGCAGCTCCCTCCCGGGGAACATTCAGTACTTC
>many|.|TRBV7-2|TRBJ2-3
CASSLVGGTDTQYF
TGTGCCAGCAGCTTAGTCGGGGGCACAGATACGCAGTATTTT